These 29 T cell receptor beta chains were all obtained from the same sample, sequenced in a study of blood T cell repertoires in COVID-19. Repertoires were generated with immunoSEQ multiplex PCR, while TCRdb's copy carries only in-frame clones and drops some. The sample lists 110,000 to 150,000 clones, about 80% occurring once. Sequences were obtained from peripheral blood. Every receptor here comes from a woman over 75 in a cohort sampled during active or convalescent COVID-19.

The chain has TRBV2 and TRBJ1-2; TRBD1 aligns across 8 bases. CDR3 size: 13 residues. The junction had 10 bases not matched to a gene; V was cut back by 11 bases and J by 5 bases. CDR1 is SNHLY, CDR2 FYNNEI, per germline. CDR3 loop: CAWGRGLGYGYTF. Here the CDR3 DNA reads TGTGCCTGGGGCAGGGGGCTGGGATATGGCTACACCTTC. Complete variable domain (other parts from reference TRBV2 and TRBJ1-2): EPEVTQTPSHQVTQMGQEVILRCVPISNHLYFYWYRQILGQKVEFLVSFYNNEISEKSEIFDDQFSVERPDGSNFTLKIRSTKLEDSAMYFCAWGRGLGYGYTFGSGTRLTVV.

The DNA for the CDR3 is TGTGCCAGCAGCTTTCTCCAGGGGGGAAGGGAAAAACTGTTTTTT. It encodes CASSFLQGGREKLFF. The chain uses TRBV5-5 and TRBJ1-4, with 7 bases aligning to TRBD1. This CDR3 has 15 amino acids. The V and J ends lost 2 bases and 8 bases, in that order; junction bases with no gene match: 9. CDR1 and CDR2 (germline): SGHKS, YYEKEE (reference sequence).

The J gene is TRBJ1-3, the V gene TRBV7-2; D is ambiguous. CDR3 size: 15 residues. With 1 base removed from V and 2 bases from J, the gap between germline ends came to 9 bases. In germline, CDR1 is SGHTA, CDR2 FQGNSA. As DNA, the CDR3 is TGTGCCAGCAGCTTAGTCAGGTCGGCTGGAAACACCATATATTTT. As protein: CASSLVRSAGNTIYF.

The rearrangement links TRBV7-2 to TRBJ1-1; 8 bases map to TRBD1. With 1 base clipped from V and 6 bases from J, the junction kept 7 bases outside the gene matches. CDR1 is SGHTA and CDR2 is FQGNSA in the germline V gene. This CDR3 is 15 amino acids long. CDR3 sequence: CASSLVQGAEAEAFF. CDR3 nucleotide sequence: TGTGCCAGCAGCTTAGTTCAGGGGGCAGAGGCTGAAGCTTTCTTT.

The chain employs TRBV6-2 or TRBV6-3 and TRBJ1-1, with D hard to call. Germline lookup yields CDR1 MNHEY and CDR2 SVGEGT. The CDR3 length is 18 residues. V lost 0 bases to trimming and J lost 1 base, with 18 bases between them. CDR3 bases: TGTGCCAGCAGTTACTCCAGCCGCGGGGTCCCACCGAACACTGAAGCTTTCTTT. As protein: CASSYSSRGVPPNTEAFF.

The chain couples TRBV25-1 to TRBJ2-1, with TRBD2 matching over 10 bases. Germline V gene sequence: CDR1 MGHDK, CDR2 SYGVNS. The length of the CDR3 is 16 residues. Trimming took 0 bases from V and 6 from J; bases not matched to a gene: 5. The DNA of the CDR3 is TGTGCCAGCAGTGAATATAAAGCGGGGGGGAGCAATGAGCAGTTCTTC. This sequence encodes CASSEYKAGGSNEQFF. Based on the CDR3 plus reference TRBV25-1 and TRBJ2-1, the full variable domain is EADIYQTPRYLVIGTGKKITLECSQTMGHDKMYWYQQDPGMELHLIHYSYGVNSTEKGDLSSESTVSRIRTEHFPLTLESARPSHTSQYLCASSEYKAGGSNEQFFGPGTRLTVL.

This clone was picked up one time. The chain has TRBV5-5 and TRBJ2-1; D is possibly TRBD1 (5 bases). The V and J ends lost 0 bases and 15 bases respectively, with 16 bases between them. Per germline, CDR1 SGHKS and CDR2 YYEKEE (reference sequence). The CDR3 is 13 amino acids. The chain's CDR3 is CASSLGASMGPFF. Here the CDR3 DNA reads TGTGCCAGCAGCTTGGGAGCCTCTATGGGGCCGTTCTTC. The variable domain in full, with the rest retrieved from reference TRBV5-5 and TRBJ2-1, is DAGVTQSPTHLIKTRGQQVTLRCSPISGHKSVSWYQQVLGQGPQFIFQYYEKEERGRGNFPDRFSARQFPNYSSELNVNALLLGDSALYLCASSLGASMGPFFGPGTRLTVL.

The chain combines TRBV3-1 (or the pseudogene TRBV3-2) with TRBJ1-5; the match to TRBD1 covers 7 bases. Losses at the gene ends were 0 bases for V and 0 bases for J; bases not matched to a gene: 5. The length of the CDR3 is 17 residues. Germline V gene data show CDR1 as LGHDT and CDR2 as YNNKEL (reference sequence). Here the CDR3 DNA reads TGTGCCAGCAGCCAAGATACCGACAGGGATAGCAATCAGCCCCAGCATTTT. This translates into CASSQDTDRDSNQPQHF.

CDR3 loop: CASSPRQTSDTQYF. CDR3 bases: TGTGCCAGCAGCCCCAGACAGACATCAGATACGCAGTATTTT. The gene calls are TRBV9 and TRBJ2-3; maybe TRBD1 (5 bases). The V end was cut by 4 bases, the J end by 4 bases, with 13 bases between. CDR3 size: 14 residues. Per the germline V gene, CDR1 is SGDLS and CDR2 is YYNGEE.

DNA of the CDR3: TGTGCCAGCAGCTTATTACAGGGCCTCGGGGGCTACACCTTC. Translated: CASSLLQGLGGYTF. The J gene is TRBJ1-2, the V gene TRBV7-9; D possibly corresponds to TRBD1 (6 bases). The CDR3 totals 14 residues. CDR1 and CDR2 (germline): SEHNR, FQNEAQ (reference sequence). V lost 2 bases, J lost 8 bases, and 15 bases lay in between.

This clone showed up just once. The chain uses TRBV2 and TRBJ2-1; 10 nucleotides line up with TRBD2. CDR3 size: 15 residues. Per germline, CDR1 SNHLY and CDR2 FYNNEI. Trimming at V came to 4 bases and at J to 4 bases, leaving 4 bases not matched to a gene. CDR3 DNA: TGTGCCAGCAGTGTCCAGCGGGGGGGTTACAATGAGCAGTTCTTC. It translates to CASSVQRGGYNEQFF.

This sequence joins TRBV12-3 or TRBV12-4 and TRBJ1-1; D uncertain. V shed 3 bases and J shed 7 bases, with 12 bases lying between them. CDR3 length: 13 amino acids. In DNA form, the CDR3 reads TGTGCCAGCAGTTTGGCTGTTGGTGGTGAAGCTTTCTTT. Encoded protein: CASSLAVGGEAFF.

The chain has TRBV6-5 and TRBJ1-2; D unclear. The CDR3 extends over 11 amino acids. From germline, CDR1 is MNHEY and CDR2 SVGAGI. V lost 7 bases and J lost 7, with 10 bases in between. DNA for the CDR3: TGTGCCAGCACCGACGGGGTTGGCTACACCTTC. Its protein is CASTDGVGYTF.

The chain carries TRBV5-1 and TRBJ1-2; no reliable D call. V was cut by 1 base and J by 8 bases, with 18 bases left in between. This CDR3 spans 15 amino acids. Looked up from germline, CDR1 is SGHRS and CDR2 is YFSETQ. CDR3 DNA: TGCGCCAGCAGCTTGCCGGGAGGAGGTCCGGGGGGCTACACCTTC. Its protein product is CASSLPGGGPGGYTF.

This chain joins TRBV3-1 (or the pseudogene TRBV3-2) and TRBJ2-7, with D uncertain. V was clipped by 1 base and J by 3 bases, with 16 bases between them. The CDR3 has 16 amino acids. Germline-derived CDR1 and CDR2 are LGHDT and YNNKEL (reference sequence). CDR3 DNA sequence: TGTGCCAGCAGCCAAGGATTCCCCGTTTTCTACTACGAGCAGTACTTC. Translation: CASSQGFPVFYYEQYF.

The chain carries TRBV19 and TRBJ2-5; 11 nucleotides agree with TRBD2. The V and J ends lost 3 bases and 2 bases, in that order; junction bases with no gene match: 5. CDR1 is LNHDA and CDR2 is SQIVND in the germline V gene (reference sequence). The CDR3 is made up of 16 amino acids. The CDR3 protein is CASSIWIAGGQETQYF. The CDR3, as DNA: TGTGCCAGTAGTATCTGGATAGCGGGGGGGCAAGAGACCCAGTACTTC.

This chain connects TRBV6-6 to TRBJ2-1, with 8 nucleotides matching TRBD1. With 5 bases clipped from V and 9 bases from J, the junction kept 12 bases outside the gene matches. CDR1 is MNHNY and CDR2 is SVGAGI in the germline V gene (reference sequence). The CDR3 is 15 residues long. CDR3: CASSQRGQAASEQFF. The CDR3, as DNA: TGTGCCAGCAGTCAGAGGGGACAGGCCGCAAGTGAGCAGTTCTTC.

The rearrangement links TRBV5-1 to TRBJ2-5, with 7 bases matching TRBD1. Trimming removed 4 bases from V and 4 bases from J; junction bases left unmatched: 4. CDR3 size: 13 residues. Germline loops: CDR1 SGHRS, CDR2 YFSETQ. The CDR3 DNA sequence: TGCGCCAGCAGCCCGCGGACAGGAGAGACCCAGTACTTC. Translation gives CASSPRTGETQYF.

V usage is TRBV7-2 and J usage is TRBJ2-2; 7 positions agree with TRBD1. Per the germline V gene, CDR1 is SGHTA and CDR2 is FQGNSA. The CDR3 has 14 amino acids. Trimming cost V 5 bases and J 6 bases; bases outside gene matches: 6. As DNA, the CDR3 is TGTGCCAGCAGCCCAGGGGGACACCCCGGGGAGCTGTTTTTT. It yields the protein CASSPGGHPGELFF.

The CDR3 spells CASSYGGAEAFF. In nucleotides, the CDR3 is TGTGCCAGCAGTTACGGGGGGGCTGAAGCTTTCTTT. The gene calls are TRBV6-5 and TRBJ1-1; the D gene is possibly TRBD1 (5 bases). Germline assignment: CDR1 MNHEY and CDR2 SVGAGI. The germline V and J ends were trimmed by 2 bases and 6 bases, with 7 bases remaining between them. The length of the CDR3 is 12 residues.

The chain recombines TRBV4-1 with TRBJ2-6; 7 bases line up with TRBD1. Unmatched junction bases numbered 4, after V lost 2 bases and J lost 0 bases. This CDR3 comprises 17 residues. Germline V gene data show CDR1 as MGHRA and CDR2 as YSYEKL. CDR3 loop: CASSQTYRGSGANVLTF. The DNA for the CDR3 is TGCGCCAGCAGCCAAACGTACAGGGGCTCTGGGGCCAACGTCCTGACTTTC.

The rearrangement links TRBV3-1 (or the pseudogene TRBV3-2) to TRBJ2-2, with D tentatively TRBD1 (5 bases). Germline V gene data show CDR1 as LGHDT and CDR2 as YNNKEL (reference sequence). V was shortened by 5 bases and J by 1 base, with 11 bases between the two germline ends. The CDR3 runs 15 residues. CDR3: CASSYDSLNTGELFF. CDR3 bases: TGTGCCAGCAGCTATGACAGCCTGAACACCGGGGAGCTGTTTTTT.

V gene TRBV5-1 combines with J gene TRBJ2-1, with TRBD2 matching 11 bases. The V segment lost 5 bases and the J segment 2 bases; nucleotides outside the gene matches: 6. CDR1 and CDR2 from the germline V gene are SGHRS and YFSETQ. This CDR3 is 16 amino acids long. In nucleotides, the CDR3 is TGCGCCAGCAGAACACTAGCGGGGGTAGCCTACAATGAGCAGTTCTTC. Its protein product is CASRTLAGVAYNEQFF.

V is TRBV11-3 and J is TRBJ2-1; 15 nucleotides line up with TRBD2. Losses at the gene ends were 5 bases for V and 11 bases for J; bases not matched to a gene: 4. This CDR3 has 14 residues. Germline values: CDR1 SGHNT, CDR2 YENEEA. CDR3 nucleotides: TGTGCCAGCAGCGTGGGACTAGCGGGGGGCAAGCAGTTCTTC. Protein: CASSVGLAGGKQFF. The complete variable domain, with remaining parts taken from reference TRBV11-3 and TRBJ2-1, reads EAGVVQSPRYKIIEKKQPVAFWCNPISGHNTLYWYLQNLGQGPELLIRYENEEAVDDSQLPKDRFSAERLKGVDSTLKIQPAELGDSAVYLCASSVGLAGGKQFFGPGTRLTVL.

The CDR3 nucleotides read TGTGCCATCAGTGAGTCATGGGGGGACCATGAAAAACTGTTTTTT. Its protein product is CAISESWGDHEKLFF. The chain uses TRBV10-3 and TRBJ1-4; possibly TRBD1 for D (5 bases). Germline assignment: CDR1 ENHRY and CDR2 SYGVKD. CDR3 size: 15 residues. The V and J ends lost 0 bases and 6 bases respectively, with 11 bases between them.

The chain employs TRBV7-2 and TRBJ2-1; 7 bases agree with TRBD2. CDR3 length equals 15 residues. Unmatched junction bases numbered 10, after V lost 5 bases and J lost 6 bases. Per germline, CDR1 SGHTA and CDR2 FQGNSA. CDR3: CASSPHGGGGNEQFF. The CDR3 DNA reads as TGTGCCAGCAGCCCCCACGGAGGCGGGGGCAATGAGCAGTTCTTC.

Comment on this clone: This sample also contains other DNA sequences that code for the same CDR3. V usage is TRBV27 and J usage is TRBJ2-1; D perhaps matches TRBD2 (5 bases). The germline gives CDR1 MNHEY, CDR2 SMNVEV (reference sequence). CDR3 length: 13 amino acids. Trimming took 2 bases from V and 9 from J, leaving 11 bases between them. Here the CDR3 reads CASSLTRSGEQFF. The CDR3 DNA follows: TGTGCCAGCAGTTTAACGCGCAGCGGTGAGCAGTTCTTC.

The V and J genes are TRBV11-2 and TRBJ1-2, with TRBD1 matching 7 bases. The CDR3 loop spans 12 amino acids. Unmatched junction bases numbered 4, after V lost 2 bases and J lost 10 bases. Per germline, CDR1 SGHAT and CDR2 FQNNGV. The CDR3 loop is CASSLLQGHYTF. In DNA, the CDR3 is TGTGCCAGCAGCTTACTACAGGGGCACTACACCTTC.

This clone turned up a few times. J is TRBJ2-1 and V is TRBV7-8; 8 positions agree with TRBD1. The trim removed 5 bases at V and 8 bases at J, leaving 5 bases unmatched. This CDR3 is 13 amino acids long. Germline V lookup: CDR1 SGHVS, CDR2 FQNEAQ. The CDR3 sequence is CASSADRAHEQFF. CDR3 nucleotides: TGTGCCAGCAGCGCGGACAGGGCGCATGAGCAGTTCTTC.